This T cell receptor (beta chain) was retrieved from a study of long-term antiretroviral therapy in people with HIV (dated 2022 in TCRdb). About the full investigation: The earliest samples were collected about a decade before the 2015 WHO recommendation for immediate ART, when ART was typically delayed until CD4 counts fell. A retrospective serial study tested whether ART initiation and durable HIV suppression were associated with changes in peripheral blood TRB repertoire composition and diversity. The cohort contributed about 200 cryopreserved PBMC samples from about 29 adults with confirmed HIV infection, collected serially over a mean of about six years (range 1-12). Among the approximately 32 participants with HIV, eleven were female. Test extractions of a monoclonal T-cell line alongside approximately 34 polyclonal samples showed no cross-contamination during QIAcube processing. General study outcomes and caveats: The samples were dated from about 2003 to 2017, and the ART regimens that were used may be less effective than current ART regimens. Because pre-ART samples had limited cell numbers, unsorted PBMC were profiled rather than sorted CD4+ and CD8+ T cells. Limited PBMC availability meant only the TCR beta chain was sequenced, without alpha chain pairing. Inferences about post-ART repertoire changes are limited because no data were available on ART adherence, viral resistance or therapy changes. CDR3 length ranges in HIV repertoires were narrower than in controls, and network structure suggested an antigen-experienced repertoire with only a slight naive shift after ART. Expanded TRB clones identified before ART initiation dominated the repertoire across all time points, though the dominance fluctuated and decreased in many PLHIV after ART. Starting ART was linked to a significant rise in TRB diversity, yet even after long-term ART the diversity remained significantly lower than in transplant donor controls.

Sequencing of the TRB variable region was done with the immunoSEQ hsTCRB v3.0 assay at survey level resolution. TRB sequencing targeted a depth of about 40,000-50,000 T-cell genomes per sample. Pooled TRB libraries were sequenced on an Illumina MiSeq with a v3 150-cycle kit. The original pipeline was this. Repertoire analysis was run in R within a reproducible Nextflow workflow that covered QC, data transformation and analysis. LymphoSeq2, an R package for AIRR-Seq data exploration, was used to implement custom analyses. A few samples that produced fewer than 5000 total TRB sequences were removed, so approximately 190 HIV repertoires were analyzed. Of the 180 to 200 retained HIV repertoires, almost 60 were collected before and roughly 130 after ART initiation. Each repertoire was downsampled to 5000 TRB nucleotide sequences, and summary statistics were averaged across 100 downsampling iterations. The analysis kept only TRB sequences whose CDR3 regions were at least seven amino acids long. A Shannon entropy-derived clonality score and the Gini coefficient were used to measure diversity. In the repertoire networks, any two of the top 5000 CDR3 amino acid sequences were connected whenever the two sequences differed by an edit distance of one. GLIPH2 predicted antigen specificity groups and MHC restriction for TRB CDR3 amino acid sequences. To flag known associations with CMV, EBV, HIV or tissue antigens, CDR3 amino acid sequences were compared against VDJdb and McPAS-TCR. Pre-ART, post-ART and control groups were compared with Wilcoxon signed-rank tests and Holm-Bonferroni correction. The source is immuneACCESS, and TCRdb retained only in-frame sequences with V and J called. Part of the clones is not carried over; for the studies checked, unresolved V genes explain less than half of this, and the remainder is unexplained. V, J and clone size reflect that table, while D and trimming were determined from the DNA. The sample includes 15,000 to 20,000 clones, with around 89% observed a single time. Around 8.5% of the sample is held by the ten biggest clonotypes.

About this clone itself: Which antigen it targets is not known. The sample holds no much larger clone one base away, and base qualities are not on file.

Inclusion was restricted to participants for whom at least one PBMC sample before ART initiation and at least two post-ART samples were available. Every participant with HIV received treatment in the United States of America. Before DNA extraction, cryopreserved samples containing roughly 0.9-10 million PBMC were thawed and washed. At the time of the earliest PBMC sample, participants with HIV were aged between about 23 and 54 years. PBMC samples from each participant spanned 1-4 timepoints before ART initiation and 2-8 timepoints after ART initiation, with a median of 7 samples. For every participant, serial HIV viral load, CD4+ T-cell count, ART history and demographic data were obtained. A Qiagen kit on a QIAcube was used to extract genomic DNA from unsorted PBMC, with samples processed in batches of 12. This receptor was identified in a man aged 50-59 years with HIV. The sample consisted of unsorted PBMCs, taken 4.2 years after starting antiretroviral therapy.

CDR3 loop: CASSLAGNTEAFF. The DNA sequence is given as TGCGCCAGCAGCTTGGCAGGGAACACTGAAGCTTTCTTT. The receptor chain draws on TRBV5-1 and TRBJ1-1; the D gene lacks a confident call. CDR1 and CDR2, looked up from the germline V gene, are SGHRS and YFSETQ. The CDR3 runs 13 amino acids, cysteine and phenylalanine included. Of all the DNA, just the CDR3 is kept, 39 bases in frame from base 1. V is reduced by 0 bases and J by 1 base, leaving a spacing of 4 bases between them. This CDR3, with the reference TRBV5-1 and TRBJ1-1 proteins standing in past its ends, gives the full variable domain KAGVTQTPRYLIKTRGQQVTLSCSPISGHRSVSWYQQTPGQGLQFLFEYFSETQRNKGNFPGRFSGRQFSNSRSEMNVSTLELGDSALYLCASSLAGNTEAFFGQGTRLTVV.